These 27 T cell receptor beta chains originate from one sample sequenced in a study of CD4 and CD8 cells across lung adenocarcinoma regions. TCRdb re-called the PCR reads with MiXCR, one entry per CDR3 protein. Among more than 9,500 distinct CDR3 sequences listed, about half were seen once. Sequenced input: CD8+ T cells from the margin of a lung tumor. Every receptor here comes from a male donor with lung adenocarcinoma. The CD4 and CD8 labels of this study may be unreliable.

This clonotype was observed a handful of times. V and J are TRBV6-5 and TRBJ2-1; 8 bases are a match to TRBD2. With V trimmed by 7 bases and J by 7 bases, 12 bases remained unmatched. This CDR3 has 15 residues. Germline loops: CDR1 MNHEY, CDR2 SVGAGI. The DNA of the CDR3 is TGTGCCAGCATTAGTACGGGGGGGGGGGGAAATGAGCAGTTCTTC. The encoded protein is CASISTGGGGNEQFF.

The chain couples TRBV3-1 to TRBJ1-6, with D tentatively TRBD1 (6 bases). Germline V gene data show CDR1 as LGHDT and CDR2 as YNNKEL (reference sequence). V was trimmed by 4 bases and J by 6 bases, leaving 10 bases between them. This CDR3 has 14 residues. CDR3 sequence: CASSPRTANSPLHF. The CDR3 bases are TGTGCCAGCAGCCCGCGGACAGCTAATTCACCCCTCCACTTT.

This clonotype showed up just once. The CDR3 bases are TGTGCCAGCAGCGAACCGGGACAGGTTAACTACGAGCAGTACTTC. Translation: CASSEPGQVNYEQYF. V gene TRBV6-2 or TRBV6-3 combines with J gene TRBJ2-1; 8 bases match TRBD1. The end of the DNA fits TRBJ2-7 better, so the J call may be wrong. The CDR3 covers 15 residues. Germline CDR1 MNHEY, CDR2 SVGEGT.

This clonotype was counted between two and nine times. The chain combines TRBV15 with TRBJ1-5; D is unclear. The V end lost 1 base, the J end lost 4 bases, and 5 bases lay between the germline ends. The germline V gene has CDR1 LNHNV and CDR2 YYDKDF (reference sequence). The CDR3 length is 13 residues. The CDR3 coding sequence is TGTGCCACCAGCAGAGTTCAAAATCAGCCCCAGCATTTT. It is translated as CATSRVQNQPQHF.

Worth noting for this clonotype: A single base separates this from a much larger clone, so it may be a read error. This chain links TRBV11-1 with TRBJ2-1, with a possible D match to TRBD2 (6 bases). The CDR3 totals 14 residues. V shed 4 bases and J shed 8 bases, with 15 bases lying between them. CDR1 and CDR2 (germline): SGHAT, FQDESV (reference sequence). As DNA, the CDR3 is TGTGCCAGCAGCTCAACGACTAGTCGAGATGAGCAGTTCTTC. It translates to CASSSTTSRDEQFF.

The J gene is TRBJ2-1, the V gene TRBV6-4, with D possibly matching TRBD2 (7 bases). V was trimmed by 8 bases and J by 7 bases, leaving 18 bases between them. Per the germline V gene, CDR1 is MRHNA and CDR2 is SNTAGT. The CDR3 covers 14 residues. For the CDR3, the DNA is TGTGCCAGCCAAAGGGATGGGGGGGCGAATGAGCAGTTCTTC. Protein product: CASQRDGGANEQFF.

To note about this clonotype: One junction end does not reproduce the germline sequence, and a read error may be involved. V is TRBV6-5 and J is TRBJ2-4; D possibly corresponds to TRBD2 (7 bases). Germline CDR1 and CDR2: MNHEY and SVGAGI. This CDR3 spans 14 amino acids. The CDR3 sequence: CASSYAGATDIQYF. The CDR3 DNA is TGTGCCAGCAGTTACGCGGGGGCCACAGATATTCAGTACTTT.

CDR3 in amino acids: CASSTGGVVRGYTF. CDR3 sequence (DNA): TGTGCCAGCAGCACAGGGGGGGTGGTGCGAGGCTACACCTTC. The V call is TRBV6-1, the J call TRBJ1-2; TRBD1 matches at 8 bases. The germline V gene encodes CDR1 MNHNS and CDR2 SASEGT. The J segment lost 8 bases and the V segment lost 6 bases, leaving 11 bases of the junction unmatched. The CDR3 runs to 14 residues.

As for this clonotype: The junction departs from germline at one end; a sequencing error may be responsible. The chain combines TRBV10-3 with TRBJ2-3; weak D call: TRBD2 (8 bases). The CDR3 is 14 residues long. Germline V gene lookup returns CDR1 ENHRY and CDR2 SYGVKD. This CDR3 reads CAGGGGSVTETQYF. Written as DNA, the CDR3 is TGTGCAGGGGGCGGGGGGTCTGTCACAGAGACGCAGTATTTC.

To note about this clonotype: In this CDR3 the conserved last residue, phenylalanine or tryptophan, is missing, so a read error is likely. Because the CDR3's place on the DNA is in doubt, the DNA is left out and the CDR3 is given as listed by TCRdb. The V gene is TRBV27, the J gene TRBJ2-5; no DNA check was done on the table's D call, TRBD2. The CDR3 spans 13 residues, counting both ends. Germline V gene sequence: CDR1 MNHEY, CDR2 SMNVEV (reference sequence). CDR3 region: CASRGRGRETRLS.

About this clonotype itself: One end of the junction varies from germline; a read error may be responsible. The chain recombines TRBV7-2 with TRBJ2-4, with 7 nucleotides matching TRBD2. Germline loops: CDR1 SGHTA, CDR2 FQGNSA. The CDR3 has 15 amino acids. For the CDR3, the DNA is TGTGCCGGCAGCTTCGGGGGGACGGGCCAAGACACCCAGTACTTC. This sequence encodes CAGSFGGTGQDTQYF.

At least ten counts were recorded for this clonotype. CDR3 DNA sequence: TGTGCCAGCAGAACCGCGGGAAACACTGAAGCTTTCTTT. This translates into CASRTAGNTEAFF. The rearrangement uses TRBV6-1 and TRBJ1-1; D gene uncertain. Germline CDR1 is MNHNS and CDR2 is SASEGT. Trimming took off 6 bases at V and 2 bases at J, with 10 bases between the two ends. This CDR3 is built from 13 residues.

The chain links TRBV25-1 to TRBJ2-1, with D perhaps matching TRBD2 (6 bases). Germline values: CDR1 MGHDK, CDR2 SYGVNS. The CDR3 runs 16 residues. The V gene lost 1 base and the J gene lost 3 bases, with 13 bases spanning the gap. DNA of the CDR3: TGTGCCAGCAGTGAATCGGGGGAGTGGTTCTACAATGAGCAGTTCTTC. Translation gives CASSESGEWFYNEQFF.

This clonotype was seen more than once but under ten times. This chain connects TRBV5-1 to TRBJ2-4, with D perhaps given as TRBD1 or TRBD2 (6 bases each). This CDR3 is 14 amino acids long. V shed 0 bases and J shed 7 bases, with 11 bases lying between them. CDR1 and CDR2 (germline): SGHRS, YFSETQ. This chain's CDR3 is CASSLAGGYNIQYF. The CDR3 nucleotides are TGCGCCAGCAGCTTGGCCGGGGGCTATAACATTCAGTACTTC. Based on the CDR3 plus reference TRBV5-1 and TRBJ2-4, the full variable domain is KAGVTQTPRYLIKTRGQQVTLSCSPISGHRSVSWYQQTPGQGLQFLFEYFSETQRNKGNFPGRFSGRQFSNSRSEMNVSTLELGDSALYLCASSLAGGYNIQYFGAGTRLSVL.

Turning to this clonotype: A read error may produce the germline difference seen at one junction end. This chain uses TRBV7-2 with TRBJ2-5, with D perhaps TRBD1 (7 bases). CDR1 and CDR2 from the germline V gene are SGHTA and FQGNSA. The CDR3 extends over 19 amino acids. DNA of the CDR3: TGTGCCAGCACCAACTCGGCGGGGCTAGGGGGCGGGGACAAAGAGACCCAGTATTTC. Translating it yields CASTNSAGLGGGDKETQYF.

V and J are TRBV6-1 and TRBJ1-2; 7 bases are a match to TRBD1. This CDR3 spans 14 amino acids. The germline V gene encodes CDR1 MNHNS and CDR2 SASEGT. The junction had 8 bases not matched to a gene; V was cut back by 7 bases and J by 3 bases. CDR3: CASTRQGEYYGYTF. The CDR3 DNA reads TGTGCCAGCACAAGACAGGGAGAGTACTATGGCTACACCTTC.

There are a few counts of this clonotype. The J gene is TRBJ2-1, the V gene TRBV6-1; TRBD1 aligns across 10 bases. CDR3 length equals 15 residues. V shed 1 base, J shed 10 bases, and the junction held 7 bases outside the gene matches. CDR1 is MNHNS and CDR2 is SASEGT in the germline V gene. The CDR3 region has the DNA TGTGCCAGCAGTGAAGGGGGACAGGGGAGATACGAGCAGTTCTTC. Translation gives CASSEGGQGRYEQFF.

A word on this clonotype: One end of the junction varies from germline; a read error may be responsible. The chain has TRBV6-1 and TRBJ2-1; the D gene is possibly TRBD2 (6 bases). The CDR3 is made up of 17 amino acids. Germline assignment: CDR1 MNHNS and CDR2 SASEGT. The CDR3 DNA reads as TGTGCCAGCAGACAAGGGCTCCCGGGAGCTCGTAACAATACGCAGTATTTC. It yields the protein CASRQGLPGARNNTQYF.

This rearrangement joins TRBV27 to TRBJ2-5; D is unresolved. Trimming shortened V by 2 bases and J by 0 bases, and 1 base separated the two germline ends. This CDR3 contains 12 residues. Germline V lookup: CDR1 MNHEY, CDR2 SMNVEV (reference sequence). The CDR3 is CASSLNQETQYF. The CDR3 DNA reads TGTGCCAGCAGTTTAAACCAAGAGACCCAGTACTTC.

The chain joins TRBV6-1 to TRBJ2-2; TRBD2 might be the D (7 bases). V was pared by 3 bases and J by 6 bases, with 17 bases between. The CDR3 totals 16 residues. Germline V gene lookup returns CDR1 MNHNS and CDR2 SASEGT. CDR3 region: CASSETVGRGAGELFF. CDR3 bases: TGTGCCAGCAGTGAGACCGTTGGGAGGGGGGCCGGGGAGCTGTTTTTT.

By sample share, this clonotype is medium-sized. The CDR3 protein is CASSADSYNEQFF. CDR3 nucleotide sequence: TGTGCCAGCAGTGCGGACAGCTACAATGAGCAGTTCTTC. The V call is TRBV6-1, the J call TRBJ2-1; D perhaps matches TRBD1 (6 bases). Trimming shortened V by 4 bases and J by 3 bases, and 7 bases separated the two germline ends. This CDR3 has 13 amino acids. Per the germline V gene, CDR1 is MNHNS and CDR2 is SASEGT.

This clonotype appeared once. This chain joins TRBV6-1 and TRBJ2-5, with D tentatively TRBD2 (7 bases). Trimming took off 9 bases at V and 8 bases at J, with 25 bases between the two ends. The germline V gene has CDR1 MNHNS and CDR2 SASEGT. CDR3 length: 15 residues. This CDR3 is CARGTGGGGPDTQYF. CDR3 coding DNA: TGTGCCAGGGGGACGGGGGGCGGTGGCCCAGATACCCAGTACTTC.

Points on this clonotype: The junction departs from germline at one end; a sequencing error may be responsible. The V gene is TRBV27, the J gene TRBJ2-6; a weak D match, TRBD1 (5 bases). Looked up from germline, CDR1 is MNHEY and CDR2 is SMNVEV (reference sequence). The CDR3 contains 14 residues. The CDR3 DNA sequence: TGTGCCAGCAGTCGCCATTCTGGGGCCAACGAGCAGTATTTC. This translates into CASSRHSGANEQYF. Variable domain in full (rest from reference TRBV27 and TRBJ2-6): EAQVTQNPRYLITVTGKKLTVTCSQNMNHEYMSWYRQDPGLGLRQIYYSMNVEVTDKGDVPEGYKVSRKEKRNFPLILESPSPNQTSLYFCASSRHSGANEQYFGAGSRLTVL.

Ten or more counts support this clonotype. The V call is TRBV4-1, the J call TRBJ2-1; 7 nucleotides agree with TRBD2. The tail of the sequence fits TRBJ2-5 better, so the J call may be wrong. This CDR3 region has 18 residues. The germline gives CDR1 MGHRA, CDR2 YSYEKL. CDR3 sequence (DNA): TGCGCCAGCAGCCCCTACTTCGATCGGGCGGGAGTTGTAGAGACCCAGTACTTC. It specifies CASSPYFDRAGVVETQYF.

By frequency in the sample, this clonotype is medium-sized. The chain has TRBV6-1 and TRBJ1-1; TRBD1 matches at 7 bases. J gave up 5 bases and V 6 bases, and 12 bases lay outside the gene matches. The CDR3 covers 15 residues. Germline-derived CDR1 and CDR2 are MNHNS and SASEGT. CDR3 sequence reads: CASSTGQVLGTEAFF. In DNA form, the CDR3 reads TGTGCCAGCAGCACCGGACAGGTTTTGGGTACTGAAGCTTTCTTT.

This clonotype was found a few times. The rearrangement uses TRBV6-1 and TRBJ2-5; 7 bases are shared with TRBD2. The better agreement between TRBJ2-7 and the DNA end casts doubt on the J call. Germline CDR1 is MNHNS and CDR2 is SASEGT. CDR3 length equals 14 residues. The CDR3 nucleotides are TGTGCCAGCATCCGGGACTATCGCTCCTACGAGCAGTACTTC. It is translated as CASIRDYRSYEQYF.

The chain combines TRBV6-1 with TRBJ2-3, with D possibly being TRBD2 (7 bases). The J call may be incorrect, as the DNA end agrees better with TRBJ2-7. Per the germline V gene, CDR1 is MNHNS and CDR2 is SASEGT. This CDR3 contains 16 residues. The CDR3 reads CASAGAGGRGTDTQYF. The CDR3 coding sequence is TGTGCCAGCGCGGGAGCTGGGGGCCGGGGCACAGATACGCAGTACTTC.